The present entry profiles one TCR beta chain with its context. Its antigen is undetermined. This specimen belongs to a study of tumor-infiltrating lymphocytes in localized non-small cell lung cancer. The repertoire was sequenced with immunoSEQ multiplex PCR; TCRdb's copy has only in-frame clones and lacks some. The sample has 13,000 or so clones; around 68% are singletons. General study results and limits: No T-cell fraction difference was seen between IM1 and IM2 tumors.

In germline, CDR1 is MDHEN, CDR2 SYDVKM. Trimming cost V 8 bases and J 4 bases, with 23 bases left between them. This CDR3 spans 16 amino acids. Source material: uninvolved lung tissue not adjacent to the tumor. This receptor was obtained from a human donor with non-small cell lung cancer. The V and J genes are TRBV28 and TRBJ1-2; tentative D call: TRBD1 (5 bases). The CDR3 DNA sequence: TGTGCCAGCCGTAGACCAGGGCCGATGAGGGGCTATGGCTACACCTTC. This codes for CASRRPGPMRGYGYTF.